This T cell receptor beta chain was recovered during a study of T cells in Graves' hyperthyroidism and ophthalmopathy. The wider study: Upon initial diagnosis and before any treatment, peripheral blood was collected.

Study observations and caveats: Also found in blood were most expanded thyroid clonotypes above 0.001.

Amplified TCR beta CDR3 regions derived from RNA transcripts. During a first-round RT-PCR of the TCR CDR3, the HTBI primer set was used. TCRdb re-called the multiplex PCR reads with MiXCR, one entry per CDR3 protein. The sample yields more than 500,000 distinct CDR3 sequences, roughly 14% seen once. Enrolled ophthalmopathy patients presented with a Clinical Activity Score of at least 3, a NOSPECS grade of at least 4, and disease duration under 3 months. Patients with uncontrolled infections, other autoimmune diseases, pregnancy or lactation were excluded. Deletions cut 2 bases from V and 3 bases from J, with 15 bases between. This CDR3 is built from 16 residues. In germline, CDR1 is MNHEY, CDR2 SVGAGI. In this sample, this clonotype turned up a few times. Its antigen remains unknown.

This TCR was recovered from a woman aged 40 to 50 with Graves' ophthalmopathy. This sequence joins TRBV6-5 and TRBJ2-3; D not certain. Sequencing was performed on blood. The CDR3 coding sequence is TGTGCCAGCAGTTACGGCTACGGTATAGGGACAGATACGCAGTATTTT. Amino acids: CASSYGYGIGTDTQYF.